This T cell receptor (beta chain) was found in a study of response to subunit inactivated influenza vaccine. Unmatched junction bases numbered 4, after V lost 0 bases and J lost 2 bases. CDR3 length equals 16 residues. Germline CDR1 SGDLS, CDR2 YYNGEE. Each CDR3 protein gets one entry after TCRdb re-called the RT-PCR reads with MiXCR. This repertoire shows just under 550,000 distinct CDR3 sequences, less than 25% found once; its top ten account for 2.5% to 3.5%. Only a few counts were recorded for this clonotype. These data are also associated with another study on T cells expressing NK-cell markers. This second report adds: The authors generated TCR beta cDNA through 5'RACE template switching with UMIs. Questions lingered over whether expanded NKG2C+ T cell clones were HCMV-specific.

The source material was CD4+ T cells sorted from PBMCs, sampled about 12 days after vaccination. This receptor was taken from a man in his fifties who received an inactivated influenza vaccine. V usage is TRBV9 and J usage is TRBJ2-3; the match to TRBD2 covers 9 bases. The CDR3 sequence is CASSVGTSEHTDTQYF. In nucleotides, the CDR3 is TGTGCCAGCAGCGTAGGGACTAGCGAACACACAGATACGCAGTATTTT.